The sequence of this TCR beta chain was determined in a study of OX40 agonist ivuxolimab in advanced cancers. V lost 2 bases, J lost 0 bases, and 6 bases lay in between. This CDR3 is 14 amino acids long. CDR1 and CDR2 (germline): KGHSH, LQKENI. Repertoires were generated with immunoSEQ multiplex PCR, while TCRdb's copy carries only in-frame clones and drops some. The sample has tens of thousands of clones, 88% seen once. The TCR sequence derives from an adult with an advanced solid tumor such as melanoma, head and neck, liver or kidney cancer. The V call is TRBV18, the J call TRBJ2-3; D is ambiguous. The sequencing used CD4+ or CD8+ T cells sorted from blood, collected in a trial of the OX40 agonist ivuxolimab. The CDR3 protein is CASSPGISTDTQYF. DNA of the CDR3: TGTGCCAGCTCACCAGGGATTAGCACAGATACGCAGTATTTT.